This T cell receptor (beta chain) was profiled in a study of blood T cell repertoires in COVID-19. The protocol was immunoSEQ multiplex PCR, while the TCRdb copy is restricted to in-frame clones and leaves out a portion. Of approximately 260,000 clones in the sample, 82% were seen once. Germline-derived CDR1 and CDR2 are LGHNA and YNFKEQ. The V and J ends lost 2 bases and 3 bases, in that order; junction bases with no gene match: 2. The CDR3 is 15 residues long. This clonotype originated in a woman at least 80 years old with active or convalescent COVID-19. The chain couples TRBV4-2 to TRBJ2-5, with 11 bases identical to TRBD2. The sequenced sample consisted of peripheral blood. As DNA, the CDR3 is TGTGCCAGCAGCCAACGGGGACTAGCGGAAGAGACCCAGTACTTC. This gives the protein CASSQRGLAEETQYF.